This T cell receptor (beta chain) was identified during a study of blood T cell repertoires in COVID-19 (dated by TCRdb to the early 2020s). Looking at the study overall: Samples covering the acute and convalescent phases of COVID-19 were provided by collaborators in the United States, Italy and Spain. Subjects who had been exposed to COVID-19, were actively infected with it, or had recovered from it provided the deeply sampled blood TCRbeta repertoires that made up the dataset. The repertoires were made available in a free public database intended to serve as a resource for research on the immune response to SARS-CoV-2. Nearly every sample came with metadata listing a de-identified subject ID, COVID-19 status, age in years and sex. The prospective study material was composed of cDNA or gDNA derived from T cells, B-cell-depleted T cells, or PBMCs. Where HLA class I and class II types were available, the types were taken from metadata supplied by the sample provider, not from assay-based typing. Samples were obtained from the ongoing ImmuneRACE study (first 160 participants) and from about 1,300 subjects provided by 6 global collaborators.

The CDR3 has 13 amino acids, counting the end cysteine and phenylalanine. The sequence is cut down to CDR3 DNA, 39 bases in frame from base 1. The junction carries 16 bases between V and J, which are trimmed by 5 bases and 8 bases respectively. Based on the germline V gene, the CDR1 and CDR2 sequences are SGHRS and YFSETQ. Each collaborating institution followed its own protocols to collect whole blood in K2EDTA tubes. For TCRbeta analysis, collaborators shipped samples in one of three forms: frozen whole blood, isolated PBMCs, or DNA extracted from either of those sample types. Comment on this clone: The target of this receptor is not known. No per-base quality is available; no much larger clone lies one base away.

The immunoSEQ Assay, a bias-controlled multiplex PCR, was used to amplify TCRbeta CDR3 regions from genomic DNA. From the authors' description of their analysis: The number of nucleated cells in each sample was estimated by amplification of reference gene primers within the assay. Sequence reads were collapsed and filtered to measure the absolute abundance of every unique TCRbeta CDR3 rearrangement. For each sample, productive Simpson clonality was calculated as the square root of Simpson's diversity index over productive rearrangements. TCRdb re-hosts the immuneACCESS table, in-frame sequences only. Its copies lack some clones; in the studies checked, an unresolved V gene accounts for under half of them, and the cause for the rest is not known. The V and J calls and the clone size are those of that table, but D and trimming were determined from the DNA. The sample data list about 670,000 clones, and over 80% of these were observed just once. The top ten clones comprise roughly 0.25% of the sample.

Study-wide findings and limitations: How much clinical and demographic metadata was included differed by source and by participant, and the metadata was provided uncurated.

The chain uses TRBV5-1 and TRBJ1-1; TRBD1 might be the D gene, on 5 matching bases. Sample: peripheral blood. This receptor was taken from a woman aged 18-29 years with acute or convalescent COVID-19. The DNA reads TGCGCCAGCAGTAGAATGGGGCCGGAGGAAGCTTTCTTT. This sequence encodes CASSRMGPEEAFF.